This is a list of T cell receptor beta chains from one sample in a study of blood T cell repertoires in COVID-19. Generated by immunoSEQ multiplex PCR, the TCRdb table keeps only in-frame clones and is missing some. The sample contains 300,000 to 450,000 clones, about 88% of which appear only once. Source material: peripheral blood. These receptors were obtained from a human donor in a cohort sampled during active COVID-19. The CDR3 runs from the conserved cysteine through the conserved F or W. Fields, in order: D gene, J gene, V gene, clone size, CDR3 protein, CDR3 DNA. The D gene is left open where the match is weak. Only some rows state a clone size, as once, few, many or a class for expanded clones.

- | TRBJ2-5 | TRBV7-2 | - | CASSFPRRRGFQETQYF | TGTGCCAGCAGCTTTCCCCGGCGGAGAGGTTTCCAAGAGACCCAGTACTTC
- | TRBJ1-2 | TRBV19 | - | CATETAPLGYGYTF | TGTGCCACTGAGACAGCGCCCCTTGGCTATGGCTACACCTTC
TRBD1 | TRBJ1-1 | TRBV2 | - | CASSERGQGVVVTEAFF | TGTGCCAGCAGTGAAAGGGGGCAGGGGGTGGTAGTGACTGAAGCTTTCTTT
TRBD2 | TRBJ2-3 | TRBV11-2 | once | CASSLDGGGSSTDTQYF | TGTGCCAGCAGCTTAGATGGGGGGGGATCTAGCACAGATACGCAGTATTTT
TRBD1 | TRBJ1-4 | TRBV5-4 | - | CASSSSSTGGEKLFF | TGTGCCAGCAGCTCCTCCTCGACAGGGGGTGAAAAACTGTTTTTT
TRBD1 | TRBJ2-7 | TRBV5-6 | - | CASSGRDRGLYEQYF | TGTGCCAGCAGCGGGAGGGACAGGGGACTCTACGAGCAGTACTTC
TRBD2 | TRBJ2-2 | TRBV5-1 | - | CASSPSTSAGELFF | TGCGCCAGCAGCCCCTCTACTAGCGCCGGGGAGCTGTTTTTT
TRBD2 | TRBJ2-1 | TRBV19 | - | CASSIMVRRERSDNEQFF | TGTGCCAGTAGTATAATGGTTCGGCGGGAGCGATCGGACAATGAGCAGTTCTTC
- | TRBJ2-5 | TRBV5-5 | - | CASSSPLRGQWRETQYF | TGTGCCAGCAGCTCACCTCTGCGGGGACAGTGGAGGGAGACCCAGTACTTC
TRBD2 | TRBJ2-3 | TRBV29-1 | - | CSVGGGLAGESTDTQYF | TGCAGCGTTGGAGGCGGACTAGCGGGAGAGAGTACAGATACGCAGTATTTT
- | TRBJ2-2 | TRBV4-2 | - | CASSLRGGENTGELFF | TGTGCCAGCAGCCTAAGAGGAGGCGAGAACACCGGGGAGCTGTTTTTT
- | TRBJ2-1 | TRBV3-1/TRBV3-2 | - | CASSQGDWGEQFF | TGTGCCAGCAGCCAAGGGGACTGGGGTGAGCAGTTCTTC
- | TRBJ2-1 | TRBV19 | - | CASSVGQSLYNEQFF | TGTGCCAGTAGTGTAGGACAGAGTCTCTACAATGAGCAGTTCTTC
- | TRBJ2-1 | TRBV24-1 | once | CATRRDSYNEQFF | TGTGCCACCAGACGCGACTCCTACAATGAGCAGTTCTTC
TRBD1 | TRBJ2-3 | TRBV5-1 | - | CASIKGTASTDTQYF | TGCGCCAGCATCAAAGGGACAGCTAGCACAGATACGCAGTATTTT
- | TRBJ2-5 | TRBV5-6 | once | CASSLRRQKTQYF | TGTGCCAGCAGCTTGCGGCGGCAGAAGACCCAGTACTTC
- | TRBJ2-2 | TRBV30 | - | CAWRLGLGGELFF | TGTGCCTGGAGACTAGGGTTGGGCGGGGAGCTGTTTTTT
- | TRBJ2-3 | TRBV10-3 | - | CAISVGGQGYTDTQYF | TGTGCCATCAGTGTGGGGGGGCAGGGGTACACAGATACGCAGTATTTT
- | TRBJ1-2 | TRBV7-9 | - | CASSVQGVYGYTF | TGTGCCAGCAGCGTACAGGGAGTCTATGGCTACACCTTC
- | TRBJ2-5 | TRBV24-1 | - | CATSDPRGAQYF | TGTGCCACCAGTGACCCCCGGGGAGCCCAGTACTTC
- | TRBJ1-3 | TRBV19 | - | CASSVGRSGNTIYF | TGTGCCAGTAGTGTTGGCCGCTCTGGAAACACCATATATTTT
- | TRBJ1-3 | TRBV7-9 | once | CASSYVGGGNTIYF | TGTGCCAGCAGCTACGTCGGGGGTGGAAACACCATATATTTT
TRBD1 | TRBJ2-7 | TRBV10-3 | - | CAISESPRDRVVYEQYF | TGTGCCATCAGTGAGTCCCCGCGGGACAGGGTTGTCTACGAGCAGTACTTC
TRBD2 | TRBJ2-1 | TRBV11-3 | once | CASSLGTSRYNEQFF | TGTGCCAGCAGCCTTGGGACTAGCCGCTACAATGAGCAGTTCTTC
- | TRBJ2-5 | TRBV19 | - | CASSWGVRETQYF | TGTGCCAGTAGCTGGGGGGTGCGAGAGACCCAGTACTTC
- | TRBJ1-2 | TRBV29-1 | - | CSVEQGNDYGYTF | TGCAGCGTTGAACAGGGGAACGACTATGGCTACACCTTC
- | TRBJ2-3 | TRBV7-6 | - | CASRESATQYF | TGTGCCAGCAGGGAGTCGGCGACGCAGTATTTT
- | TRBJ1-2 | TRBV4-1 | - | CASSQERPVDGYTF | TGCGCCAGCAGCCAAGAGCGGCCTGTGGATGGCTACACCTTC
TRBD1 | TRBJ2-5 | TRBV5-6 | few | CASRFGLPGQVVQETQYF | TGTGCCAGCAGGTTTGGGTTGCCGGGACAGGTCGTACAAGAGACCCAGTACTTC
TRBD2 | TRBJ2-5 | TRBV7-9 | once | CASSLGSGGAYETQYF | TGTGCCAGCAGCCTGGGGAGCGGGGGGGCCTACGAGACCCAGTACTTC
- | TRBJ2-7 | TRBV19 | - | CASSMRADTYEQYF | TGTGCCAGTAGTATGAGGGCGGATACCTACGAGCAGTACTTC
- | TRBJ2-7 | TRBV6-5 | - | CASHQGPHEQYF | TGTGCCAGCCACCAGGGCCCCCACGAGCAGTACTTC
TRBD1 | TRBJ1-5 | TRBV6-1 | - | CASSERTGGSNQPQHF | TGTGCCAGCAGTGAGAGGACAGGCGGTAGCAATCAGCCCCAGCATTTT
- | TRBJ1-3 | TRBV29-1 | - | CSVIPPTDLSGNTIYF | TGCAGCGTGATACCTCCGACAGACCTATCTGGAAACACCATATATTTT
TRBD2 | TRBJ2-7 | TRBV5-1 | once | CASSLEREGQYEQYF | TGCGCCAGCAGCTTGGAGCGGGAGGGCCAATACGAGCAGTACTTC
TRBD1 | TRBJ1-3 | TRBV6-5 | - | CASSGGNTIYF | TGTGCCAGCTCAGGGGGGAACACCATATATTTT
TRBD1 | TRBJ1-2 | TRBV27 | - | CASSFSWDRAGYTF | TGTGCCAGCAGTTTCTCTTGGGACAGGGCTGGCTACACCTTC
- | TRBJ1-1 | TRBV14 | - | CASSQGFRRREAFF | TGTGCCAGCAGCCAAGGATTTCGCCGGAGGGAAGCTTTCTTT
- | TRBJ1-5 | TRBV19 | once | CASSPDRAYGNQPQHF | TGTGCCAGTAGTCCGGACAGAGCCTACGGGAATCAGCCCCAGCATTTT
- | TRBJ1-1 | TRBV25-1 | few | CASSGGYYEAFF | TGTGCCAGCAGCGGTGGATACTATGAAGCTTTCTTT
TRBD2 | TRBJ2-3 | TRBV27 | - | CASSLRLAGVDTQYF | TGTGCCAGCAGTCTCAGACTAGCGGGAGTAGATACGCAGTATTTT
- | TRBJ1-4 | TRBV4-1 | - | CASSQAREKLFF | TGCGCCAGCAGCCAAGCGAGGGAAAAACTGTTTTTT
- | TRBJ1-1 | TRBV7-3 | once | CASSLTGGSEAFF | TGTGCCAGCAGCTTAACGGGGGGAAGTGAAGCTTTCTTT
TRBD1 | TRBJ2-7 | TRBV28 | once | CASSDRDEQYF | TGTGCCAGCAGTGACAGGGACGAGCAGTACTTC
TRBD1 | TRBJ1-1 | TRBV2 | once | CASSSTGANTEAFF | TGTGCCAGCAGTTCAACAGGGGCAAACACTGAAGCTTTCTTT
- | TRBJ2-1 | TRBV11-3 | - | CASSALTQGSEQFF | TGTGCCAGCAGCGCATTGACGCAAGGGAGTGAGCAGTTCTTC
- | TRBJ1-1 | TRBV18 | - | CASSPRGDTEAFF | TGTGCCAGCTCTCCGCGGGGGGACACTGAAGCTTTCTTT
- | TRBJ1-2 | TRBV29-1 | - | CSVGVGGLFGMGYTF | TGCAGCGTCGGGGTCGGAGGTCTGTTCGGCATGGGCTACACCTTC
- | TRBJ2-1 | TRBV12-3/TRBV12-4 | - | CASRPLSYNEQFF | TGTGCCAGCAGGCCGCTAAGCTACAATGAGCAGTTCTTC
- | TRBJ1-5 | TRBV6-1 | - | CASSEGLPANQPQHF | TGTGCCAGCAGTGAAGGACTCCCAGCCAATCAGCCCCAGCATTTT
TRBD1 | TRBJ2-7 | TRBV15 | - | CATSNGQGSYEQYF | TGTGCCACCAGCAACGGACAGGGCTCCTACGAGCAGTACTTC